This TCR beta chain derives from a study of shared clonotypes between healthy human individuals. Overall study results and limits: Represented diversity, genetic and exposure-history alike, was limited by few donors.

It was CD45RO-negative cells, positively selected for CCR7, that made up naive CD8 cells, with terminally differentiated effector memory CD45RA+ cells excluded. Germline V CDR1 and CDR2: SGDLS, YYNGEE. The CDR3 loop spans 15 amino acids. V shed 6 bases and J shed 5 bases, with 18 bases lying between them. Profiled with immunoSEQ multiplex PCR; TCRdb holds only in-frame clones, not every one. The data hold about 2.2 million clones, with just under 95% observed a single time. A remark on this clone: Its matching antigen is unknown.

The J gene is TRBJ2-1, the V gene TRBV9; possibly TRBD1 for D (7 bases). The source of this sequence is a man aged 18 to 29 in good health. Some clones in this sample may be carry-over from other donors' samples. The sequenced sample was naive CD8+ T cells from PBMCs. CDR3 sequence (DNA): TGTGCCAGCACCTCCGGGGCAGGGGGGCACAATGAGCAGTTCTTC. Amino acids: CASTSGAGGHNEQFF.